What follows are 32 T cell receptor beta chains derived from one specimen sequenced in a study of T cell repertoires in cytomegalovirus infection. TCRdb itself ran the reads through MiXCR, one entry per CDR3 protein. The sample yields fewer than 550,000 distinct CDR3 sequences, about 26% seen once. Sequencing was performed on PBMCs. These receptors came from a human donor in good health (CMV status not recorded). Some clones in this sample may be carry-over from other donors' samples.

The chain uses TRBV11-2 and TRBJ1-6; the D gene is possibly TRBD1 (5 bases). Germline CDR1 and CDR2: SGHAT and FQNNGV. The CDR3 contains 14 residues. V was trimmed by 4 bases and J by 7 bases, leaving 11 bases between them. Here the CDR3 DNA reads TGTGCCAGCAGCTCCGGGAGGGGAAATTCACCCCTCCACTTT. This sequence encodes CASSSGRGNSPLHF.

This chain joins TRBV6-2 or TRBV6-3 and TRBJ2-1; 11 bases line up with TRBD2. The ends lost 4 bases at V and 10 bases at J; junction bases unmatched: 9. CDR1 is MNHEY, CDR2 SVGEGT, per germline. CDR3 length: 15 amino acids. CDR3 amino acids: CASSSIAGGPKEQFF. CDR3 sequence (DNA): TGTGCCAGCAGTTCAATAGCGGGAGGGCCTAAAGAGCAGTTCTTC.

This clonotype was found many times. The chain has TRBV7-3 and TRBJ2-5; no reliable D call. V was clipped by 0 bases and J by 2 bases, with 13 bases between them. CDR3 size: 16 residues. Germline V gene sequence: CDR1 SGHTA, CDR2 FQGTGA. The CDR3 loop reads CASSLTPSWVQETQYF. DNA for the CDR3: TGTGCCAGCAGCTTAACCCCTTCTTGGGTACAAGAGACCCAGTACTTC.

This clonotype was picked up many times. In DNA, the CDR3 is TGTGCCAGCAGTTACTCGCCAGCGGGAGGGCCGGGGGAGACCCAGTACTTC. Protein: CASSYSPAGGPGETQYF. The V gene is TRBV6-5, the J gene TRBJ2-5, with 10 positions matching TRBD2. There are 17 residues in the CDR3. Per germline, CDR1 MNHEY and CDR2 SVGAGI. Unmatched junction bases numbered 9, after V lost 0 bases and J lost 5 bases.

This clonotype was detected a few times. The chain carries TRBV6-2 or TRBV6-3 and TRBJ2-1; D not resolved. The CDR3 length is 12 residues. Germline CDR1 is MNHEY and CDR2 is SVGEGT. V was cut by 6 bases and J by 13 bases, with 16 bases left in between. In nucleotides, the CDR3 is TGTGCCAGCAGACCGTCAGGTTTGTCTCAGTTCTTC. It translates to CASRPSGLSQFF.

This clonotype was seen many times. V is TRBV7-8 and J is TRBJ1-1; D gene unclear. The V gene's germline CDR1 is SGHVS and CDR2 FQNEAQ. The germline V and J ends were trimmed by 2 bases and 1 base, with 8 bases remaining between them. The CDR3 has 14 residues. The CDR3 sequence: CASSLRIENTEAFF. The CDR3 DNA follows: TGTGCCAGCAGCTTACGTATCGAGAACACTGAAGCTTTCTTT.

This rearrangement joins TRBV7-9 to TRBJ2-3; D possibly corresponds to TRBD2 (6 bases). The CDR3 is 14 amino acids. V lost 5 bases, J lost 3 bases, and 12 bases lay in between. Germline assignment: CDR1 SEHNR and CDR2 FQNEAQ (reference sequence). CDR3 DNA sequence: TGTGCCAGCAGCCAACGGGAGTTGACAGATACGCAGTATTTT. It yields the protein CASSQRELTDTQYF.

This clonotype was seen a handful of times. The chain links TRBV10-3 to TRBJ2-5; D possibly corresponds to TRBD1 (5 bases). Germline assignment: CDR1 ENHRY and CDR2 SYGVKD. The CDR3 has 14 amino acids. The V end was cut by 1 base, the J end by 5 bases, with 11 bases between. The CDR3 region is CAISEWTSRETQYF. In nucleotides, the CDR3 is TGTGCCATCAGTGAGTGGACAAGCCGCGAGACCCAGTACTTC.

V gene TRBV18 combines with J gene TRBJ2-6; either TRBD1 or TRBD2 may supply D (5 bases each). Germline V gene sequence: CDR1 KGHSH, CDR2 LQKENI. V lost 1 base and J 2 bases, leaving 12 bases between the germline ends. The CDR3 length is 17 residues. As DNA, the CDR3 is TGTGCCAGCTCACCACTGGCAGGGACCACTGGGGCCAACGTCCTGACTTTC. Protein: CASSPLAGTTGANVLTF.

This clonotype has a count of ten or more. This chain links TRBV12-3 or TRBV12-4 with TRBJ2-3, with D possibly matching TRBD2 (6 bases). The length of the CDR3 is 13 residues. V was pared by 7 bases and J by 2 bases, with 10 bases between. CDR3 sequence reads: CASNPSVTDTQYF. In DNA, the CDR3 is TGTGCCAGCAACCCTAGCGTCACAGATACGCAGTATTTT.

This clonotype was detected a few times. The chain carries TRBV7-2 and TRBJ2-1, with D perhaps matching TRBD2 (6 bases). The CDR3 totals 15 residues. Germline V gives CDR1 SGHTA, CDR2 FQGNSA. V was trimmed by 2 bases and J by 6 bases, leaving 14 bases between them. The CDR3 protein is CASSLLMGGGNEQFF. The CDR3 bases are TGTGCCAGCAGCTTATTGATGGGAGGAGGCAATGAGCAGTTCTTC.

This rearrangement joins TRBV6-5 to TRBJ2-7; D is uncertain. V lost 3 bases and J 5 bases, leaving 20 bases between the germline ends. The CDR3 has 16 residues. CDR1 and CDR2 from the germline V gene are MNHEY and SVGAGI. CDR3 in amino acids: CASSYLRIAWRDEQYV. The CDR3, as DNA: TGTGCCAGCAGTTATTTGAGGATTGCTTGGCGTGACGAGCAGTACGTC.

In this sample, this clonotype turned up once. The chain combines TRBV7-8 with TRBJ2-1; D gene uncertain. The germline V gene encodes CDR1 SGHVS and CDR2 FQNEAQ. V lost 3 bases and J lost 1, with 13 bases in between. This CDR3 region has 16 residues. This CDR3 reads CASSFTAQRSYNEQFF. The CDR3 DNA follows: TGTGCCAGCAGCTTCACGGCGCAAAGGTCCTACAATGAGCAGTTCTTC.

There are many counts of this clonotype. The chain carries TRBV7-9 and TRBJ2-5; 14 bases fit TRBD2. The CDR3 runs 16 residues. Germline V lookup: CDR1 SEHNR, CDR2 FQNEAQ (reference sequence). Trimming at V came to 4 bases and at J to 5 bases, leaving 6 bases not matched to a gene. CDR3 region: CASSSTSGRARETQYF. The DNA for the CDR3 is TGTGCCAGCAGCTCGACTAGCGGGAGGGCCCGGGAGACCCAGTACTTC.

V and J are TRBV18 and TRBJ2-3; 11 nucleotides match TRBD2. The V gene end was trimmed by 0 bases and the J gene end by 9 bases; junction bases not matched to a gene: 8. CDR1 is KGHSH, CDR2 LQKENI, per germline. The length of the CDR3 is 16 residues. This CDR3 is CASSPPGTSGGETQYF. CDR3 nucleotide sequence: TGTGCCAGCTCACCACCCGGGACTAGCGGAGGAGAGACGCAGTATTTT. The variable domain in full, completed from reference TRBV18 and TRBJ2-3, reads NAGVMQNPRHLVRRRGQEARLRCSPMKGHSHVYWYRQLPEEGLKFMVYLQKENIIDESGMPKERFSAEFPKEGPSILRIQQVVRGDSAAYFCASSPPGTSGGETQYFGPGTRLTVL.

V gene TRBV7-9 combines with J gene TRBJ2-7; D perhaps matches TRBD1 (6 bases). V lost 2 bases, J lost 2 bases, and 10 bases lay in between. The CDR3 extends over 14 amino acids. Germline CDR1 reads SEHNR; CDR2 reads FQNEAQ (reference sequence). The CDR3 protein is CASSLKQGAYEQYF. CDR3 DNA: TGTGCCAGCAGCTTAAAACAGGGAGCCTACGAGCAGTACTTC.

Worth noting for this clonotype: The conserved closing phenylalanine or tryptophan is absent in this CDR3, likely reflecting a read error. The chain couples TRBV2 to TRBJ2-2; 11 bases line up with TRBD1. Losses at the gene ends were 4 bases for V and 1 base for J; bases not matched to a gene: 8. There are 18 residues in the CDR3. From germline, CDR1 is SNHLY and CDR2 FYNNEI. The CDR3 reads CASSGSGQGAQNTGELFS. The CDR3, as DNA: TGTGCCAGCAGTGGGTCCGGACAGGGGGCCCAGAACACCGGGGAGCTGTTTTCT.

V gene TRBV5-4 combines with J gene TRBJ2-1; no definite D call. The CDR3 sequence is 14 residues long. Germline CDR1 reads SGHNT; CDR2 reads YYREEE (reference sequence). V was pared by 10 bases and J by 1 base, with 15 bases between. Here the CDR3 DNA reads TGTGCCGCCGAAATCTGGGGATCCTACAATGAGCAGTTCTTC. It specifies CAAEIWGSYNEQFF.

This chain connects TRBV20-1 to TRBJ2-1, with D possibly being TRBD2 (5 bases). The CDR3 is 16 residues long. Trimming cost V 1 base and J 2 bases, with 15 bases left between them. Germline V lookup: CDR1 DFQATT, CDR2 SNEGSKA (reference sequence). The CDR3 loop reads CSARVTAKGAYNEQFF. CDR3 bases: TGCAGTGCTAGAGTGACGGCAAAGGGAGCCTACAATGAGCAGTTCTTC.

CDR3 residues: CASSLEVREQFF. DNA of the CDR3: TGTGCCAGCAGCTTAGAGGTTCGGGAGCAGTTCTTC. The rearrangement joins TRBV7-9 to TRBJ2-1; no reliable D call. The V gene lost 1 base and the J gene lost 10 bases, with 8 bases spanning the gap. The germline V gene has CDR1 SEHNR and CDR2 FQNEAQ (reference sequence). The CDR3 is made up of 12 amino acids.

This chain links TRBV20-1 with TRBJ2-3; 9 bases are a match to TRBD2. This CDR3 contains 14 residues. Germline assignment: CDR1 DFQATT and CDR2 SNEGSKA (reference sequence). V lost 4 bases to trimming and J lost 6 bases; unmatched junction nucleotides: 8. In nucleotides, the CDR3 is TGCAGTGCTAAGGCGGGAGGGCCTAGGGATACGCAGTATTTT. Its translation is CSAKAGGPRDTQYF.

Only a few counts were recorded for this clonotype. The rearrangement links TRBV28 to TRBJ1-6; D ambiguous. The V end lost 3 bases, the J end lost 4 bases, and 7 bases lay between the germline ends. Per germline, CDR1 MDHEN and CDR2 SYDVKM. This CDR3 has 14 amino acids. The CDR3 DNA reads as TGTGCCAGCAGTTTGGTCGCTTATAATTCACCCCTCCACTTT. Translated, it gives CASSLVAYNSPLHF.

This clonotype was detected a few times. V usage is TRBV2 and J usage is TRBJ2-7; the match to TRBD2 covers 10 bases. This CDR3 is 14 amino acids long. Looked up from germline, CDR1 is SNHLY and CDR2 is FYNNEI. Trimming took 3 bases from V and 4 from J; bases not matched to a gene: 3. The CDR3 loop reads CASSDLAGVYEQYF. CDR3 in DNA: TGTGCCAGCAGTGATCTAGCGGGAGTGTACGAGCAGTACTTC.

This sequence joins TRBV29-1 and TRBJ2-5; tentative D call: TRBD2 (5 bases). Germline CDR1 reads SQVTM; CDR2 reads ANQGSEA. This CDR3 comprises 14 residues. Trimming stripped 6 bases from V and 0 bases from J, with 14 bases between. The CDR3 DNA is TGCAGCGTACCGGGGAACCGAGACCAAGAGACCCAGTACTTC. Amino acids: CSVPGNRDQETQYF.

This clonotype was seen only a few times. This sequence joins TRBV12-3 or TRBV12-4 and TRBJ1-1, with 8 nucleotides matching TRBD1. This CDR3 contains 15 residues. Unmatched junction bases numbered 10, after V lost 6 bases and J lost 4 bases. The CDR3 DNA sequence: TGTGCCAGCAGCAAAAGACAGGGGTTGAGCACTGAAGCTTTCTTT. This translates into CASSKRQGLSTEAFF.

This clonotype has a count of ten or more. V gene TRBV7-2 combines with J gene TRBJ2-3; 10 bases line up with TRBD2. The CDR3 totals 16 residues. Trimming at V came to 2 bases and at J to 4 bases, leaving 6 bases not matched to a gene. CDR1 is SGHTA, CDR2 FQGNSA, per germline. CDR3 amino acids: CASSLRGGLASDTQYF. As DNA, the CDR3 is TGTGCCAGCAGCTTAAGGGGGGGACTAGCGTCAGATACGCAGTATTTT.

This clonotype was seen a few times. This sequence joins TRBV20-1 and TRBJ1-5, with TRBD1 identical over 7 bases. The junction had 3 bases not matched to a gene; V was cut back by 3 bases and J by 4 bases. Germline V gene lookup returns CDR1 DFQATT and CDR2 SNEGSKA (reference sequence). The CDR3 totals 13 residues. The CDR3 region has the DNA TGCAGTGCTAGGACAGGGAGGAATCAGCCCCAGCATTTT. This translates into CSARTGRNQPQHF.

This clonotype was observed a few times. V and J are TRBV4-1 and TRBJ1-5; D is unclear. Trimming shortened V by 5 bases and J by 9 bases, and 14 bases separated the two germline ends. Germline assignment: CDR1 MGHRA and CDR2 YSYEKL. The CDR3 extends over 13 amino acids. CDR3 coding DNA: TGCGCCAGCAGCTTCCAATTAAAGTGGCCCCAGCATTTT. Its translation: CASSFQLKWPQHF.

This clonotype was counted at least ten times. The chain links TRBV10-3 to TRBJ2-7; D is uncertain. V lost 7 bases to trimming and J lost 3 bases, with 10 bases between them. Germline values: CDR1 ENHRY, CDR2 SYGVKD. The CDR3 is 12 residues long. The CDR3 bases are TGTGCCATCACGAGGATGGGCTACGAGCAGTACGTC. The encoded protein is CAITRMGYEQYV.

The chain uses TRBV5-4 and TRBJ1-2; perhaps TRBD1 as D (5 bases). From germline, CDR1 is SGHNT and CDR2 YYREEE (reference sequence). V shed 2 bases and J shed 8 bases, with 13 bases lying between them. The CDR3 length is 13 residues. The chain's CDR3 is CASSFQGRLGYTF. CDR3 coding DNA: TGTGCCAGCAGCTTCCAGGGCCGTTTGGGCTACACCTTC.

The V gene is TRBV4-3, the J gene TRBJ2-3; D uncertain. Germline V gene data show CDR1 as LGHNA and CDR2 as YSLEER. The CDR3 runs to 16 residues. V was pared by 3 bases and J by 0 bases, with 13 bases between. The CDR3 nucleotides are TGCGCCAGCAGCCAGCATACTGCGGCTAGCACAGATACGCAGTATTTT. Its protein is CASSQHTAASTDTQYF.

This clonotype has more than one count but fewer than ten. The chain combines TRBV6-2 or TRBV6-3 with TRBJ1-4; the D gene is possibly TRBD1 (6 bases). The CDR3 is made up of 14 amino acids. V was pared by 2 bases and J by 10 bases, with 14 bases between. The V gene's germline CDR1 is MNHEY and CDR2 SVGEGT. The CDR3 bases are TGTGCCAGCAGTTACGAAGGGGGTCCCGGAAAACTGTTTTTT. It codes for CASSYEGGPGKLFF.